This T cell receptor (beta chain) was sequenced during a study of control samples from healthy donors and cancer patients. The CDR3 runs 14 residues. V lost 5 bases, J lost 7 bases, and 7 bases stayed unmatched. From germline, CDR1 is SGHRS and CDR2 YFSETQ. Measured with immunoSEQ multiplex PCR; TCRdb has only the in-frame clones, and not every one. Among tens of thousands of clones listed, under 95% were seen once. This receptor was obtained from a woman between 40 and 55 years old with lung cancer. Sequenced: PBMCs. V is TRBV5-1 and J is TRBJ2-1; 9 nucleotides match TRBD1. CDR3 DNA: TGCGCCAGCAGTACGGGACAGGGAGGGAATGAGCAGTTCTTC. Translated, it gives CASSTGQGGNEQFF.